This T cell receptor beta chain stems from a study of neurological immune-mediated disorders. V lost 8 bases to trimming and J lost 0 bases, with 7 bases between them. This CDR3 contains 12 residues. Germline loops: CDR1 SNHLY, CDR2 FYNNEI. Stated time point: longitudinal time-point 1 (baseline). Ten or more counts support this clonotype. MiXCR was run by TCRdb on the 5' RACE reads, yielding one entry per CDR3 protein. The sample records over 55,000 distinct CDR3 sequences, around 9.6% being singletons. This TCR derives from a man aged 25-45 years in good health. This chain links TRBV2 with TRBJ2-5; D unclear. The sequenced sample was PBMCs. The CDR3 bases are TGTGCCAGCGGGCACAACCAAGAGACCCAGTACTTC. As protein: CASGHNQETQYF.